Given below is one TCR beta chain in context. There are many counts of this clonotype. The antigen it binds to is not known. Per-nucleotide qualities are absent, and no much larger clonotype sits a single base away. Library generation was performed with 5' RACE. The sequencer was an Illumina HiSeq 2000. A universal primer binding site was introduced by template switching, and a unique molecular identifier was present in the final cDNA, enabling accurate counting of TCR cDNA molecules. First-strand cDNA for TCR alpha and beta chains was synthesized from specific primers in the conserved constant-segment region. Each cDNA library was double barcoded, with a SMART-Mk sample barcode plus Illumina barcodes, to control for contamination. TruSeq adapter sequences and Illumina sample barcodes were added in two successive PCR steps. TCR alpha and beta cDNA libraries were sequenced on the Illumina HiSeq platform with custom primers. The authors' analysis ran thus. MiGEC was used to process raw reads and extract unique molecular identifiers, and MiXCR was used to find CDR3 positions. Recombination models were inferred per individual with the repgenHMM and IGoR tools using an EM algorithm. Shared clonotypes were analyzed with the tcR package in R, and sharing was normalized by the product of cloneset sizes. Out-of-frame nonproductive sequences were analyzed to study raw recombination free of thymic and clonal selection effects. TCRdb reran the public reads through fastp at Q25 and MiXCR, keeping productive beta chains. Records with the same CDR3 protein are collapsed into one entry carrying the most frequent genes and DNA. The V and J calls, along with clone size, are taken from TCRdb and not from the paper's own processing. The sample table lists 650,000 to 800,000 distinct CDR3 sequences, 8.5% to 9% of them with a count of one. The ten largest clones take up approximately 0.89% of the sample.

The source of the sample is a study of identical twins (dated by TCRdb to the mid-2010s). The study in broad terms: To test whether fetal clonotypes persist, this study deep-sequenced TCR alpha and beta repertoires from monozygotic twins, from unrelated adults of various ages, and from cord blood. To rule out contamination, the twin experiments were replicated at different times with different library preparation protocols.

The junction shows trimming of 4 bases on V and 4 bases on J, and the gene matches do not reach 13 bases of it. From a lookup of the germline V gene, CDR1 and CDR2 are SGHRS and YFSETQ. The CDR3, from cysteine to phenylalanine, totals 16 residues. Here the CDR3 DNA is all that survives: 48 bases in frame from base 1. All donors were healthy Caucasians. Three pairs of female monozygotic twins, all aged 18 to 29 years, were included in the twin cohort. Peripheral blood mononuclear cells were the source from which RNA for the TCR libraries was isolated. The research as a whole found: Excess twin sharing in beta out-of-frame sequences was weaker because fewer shared sequences lowered the signal-to-noise ratio. Abundant cord blood beta clonotypes had fewer insertions, young adult naive repertoires showed a similar but weaker trend, and memory repertoires showed no such trend. Zero-insertion analyses could be partly confounded by invariant T cells such as MAIT and iNKT, though diverse VJ usage argued against such confounding for most clonotypes. Because the same donors could not be followed over many years, the conclusions depended on cross-sectional statistical analysis. In monozygotic twins, recombination models systematically underestimated out-of-frame TCR alpha sharing, but the models matched the sharing seen between unrelated individuals. Compared with coincidental sharing between unrelated individuals, out-of-frame TCR alpha sequences shared between twins showed an excess of sequences with low generation probability.

This sample was shared with a second study, whose subject was yellow fever vaccine responses in identical twins. The second investigation adds: According to the authors, in identical twins the way T cells responded to vaccination appeared partly convergent and partly personalized. In identical twins, the study followed T cell clones that responded to the vaccine with precision.

The chain employs TRBV5-1 and TRBJ1-1; 7 junctional bases match TRBD1. The sequencing sample was made of PBMCs. The TCR was taken from a young woman in good health. The nucleotide sequence is TGCGCCAGCAGCGGGGAACAGCGGCGGACAGGCACTGAAGCTTTCTTT. Its amino acids are CASSGEQRRTGTEAFF.